The clone carrying this T cell receptor beta chain has a handful of counts. What it recognizes is unknown. This record belongs to a study of post-analysis software for immune sequencing data. Unique molecular identifiers had been added to the TCR beta cDNA libraries. T cells, about 0.9 to 10 million of them, yielded approximately 530,000 cDNA molecules. TCRdb recomputed calls from the PCR reads with MiXCR, one row per CDR3 protein. The data contain 450,000 to 700,000 distinct CDR3 sequences, about 44% of them singletons. The length of the CDR3 is 18 residues. Germline V gene data show CDR1 as SEHNR and CDR2 as FQNEAQ (reference sequence). V shed 6 bases, J shed 5 bases, and the junction held 13 bases outside the gene matches. Study results and limitations: Significantly lower normalized Chao1 diversity was seen in multiple sclerosis patients than in controls. Patients showed TRBV5-6, TRBV5-1 and TRBV20-1 among a handful of TRBV segments more frequent than in controls.

The clonotype originates from a girl aged 5 to 17 with multiple sclerosis. The chain employs TRBV7-9 and TRBJ2-3; 14 bases match TRBD2. Sequenced material: blood. The CDR3 DNA follows: TGTGCCAGCAGTTTTAGACTAGCGGGAGGGCCACGTGGAGATACGCAGTATTTT. Protein sequence: CASSFRLAGGPRGDTQYF.